One sample yielded the 13 T cell receptor beta chains listed below, sequenced in a study of blood T cell repertoires in COVID-19. TCRdb's table, derived via immunoSEQ multiplex PCR, lists solely in-frame clones and lacks some. The sample consists of over 60,000 clones, 80% to 90% of them appearing once. What was sequenced was peripheral blood. The receptors were gathered from a human donor in a cohort sampled during active COVID-19.

The V call is TRBV6-5, the J call TRBJ1-6; D possibly corresponds to TRBD1 (6 bases). V was trimmed by 5 bases and J by 7 bases, leaving 12 bases between them. CDR1 is MNHEY and CDR2 is SVGAGI in the germline V gene. The CDR3 totals 14 residues. CDR3 coding DNA: TGTGCCAGCAGTAACCGGGACATAAATTCACCCCTCCACTTT. The encoded protein is CASSNRDINSPLHF.

The chain recombines TRBV7-9 with TRBJ2-1; TRBD2 agrees at 7 bases. V lost 6 bases to trimming and J lost 8 bases; unmatched junction nucleotides: 10. The germline gives CDR1 SEHNR, CDR2 FQNEAQ (reference sequence). This CDR3 is 14 amino acids long. Here the CDR3 reads CASRKGGLLDEQFF. The CDR3 DNA reads as TGTGCCAGCAGGAAGGGAGGGCTCCTGGATGAGCAGTTCTTC.

The rearrangement uses TRBV7-9 and TRBJ1-4; possible D gene TRBD1, 5 bases. Germline CDR1 and CDR2: SEHNR and FQNEAQ (reference sequence). The CDR3 spans 12 residues. Trimming pared 11 bases from V and 7 bases from J, leaving 14 bases between. CDR3 DNA: TGTGCCTCCACTCGGGGGAGTGAAAAACTGTTTTTT. Translated, it gives CASTRGSEKLFF. Together with reference TRBV7-9 and TRBJ1-4, the CDR3 gives the full variable domain: DTGVSQNPRHKITKRGQNVTFRCDPISEHNRLYWYRQTLGQGPEFLTYFQNEAQLEKSRLLSDRFSAERPKGSFSTLEIQRTEQGDSAMYLCASTRGSEKLFFGSGTQLSVL.

The chain has TRBV28 and TRBJ2-7, with 9 bases matching TRBD2. The CDR3 runs to 15 residues. Germline V gene lookup returns CDR1 MDHEN and CDR2 SYDVKM. V was clipped by 7 bases and J by 0 bases; unmatched bases: 7. Here the CDR3 reads CASTVAGGGSYEQYF. The CDR3 DNA is TGTGCCAGCACCGTTGCGGGAGGGGGCTCCTACGAGCAGTACTTC.

The V and J genes are TRBV25-1 and TRBJ2-3; 7 bases line up with TRBD1. V was clipped by 1 base and J by 6 bases; unmatched bases: 10. Germline lookup yields CDR1 MGHDK and CDR2 SYGVNS. The CDR3 loop spans 16 amino acids. The CDR3 region has the DNA TGTGCCAGCAGTGAATTAGCGACAGGGTGGGAGGATACGCAGTATTTT. This translates into CASSELATGWEDTQYF.

This chain links TRBV4-1 with TRBJ1-2, with D perhaps TRBD1 (6 bases). Trimming shortened V by 5 bases and J by 8 bases, and 24 bases separated the two germline ends. CDR3 length: 16 amino acids. Germline V gives CDR1 MGHRA, CDR2 YSYEKL. As DNA, the CDR3 is TGCGCCAGCAGCATCCATACGGCGGGGGGCCTGCGGGGCTACACCTTC. Its protein product is CASSIHTAGGLRGYTF.

This chain uses TRBV6-5 with TRBJ2-2, with 8 nucleotides matching TRBD2. Trimming took 8 bases from V and 5 from J; bases not matched to a gene: 4. CDR1 and CDR2 from the germline V gene are MNHEY and SVGAGI. The CDR3 covers 13 residues. CDR3: CASVVAGTGELFF. As DNA, the CDR3 is TGTGCCAGCGTGGTAGCGGGGACCGGGGAGCTGTTTTTT.

The chain employs TRBV7-2 and TRBJ2-1; TRBD2 matches at 7 bases. Germline CDR1 reads SGHTA; CDR2 reads FQGNSA. The CDR3 loop spans 17 amino acids. J gave up 0 bases and V 5 bases, and 10 bases lay outside the gene matches. CDR3 sequence: CASSQGTTLSSYNEQFF. The CDR3 bases are TGTGCCAGCAGCCAAGGGACTACCCTTAGCTCCTACAATGAGCAGTTCTTC.

This sequence joins TRBV7-2 and TRBJ2-1, with D maybe TRBD2 (6 bases). The V end lost 5 bases, the J end lost 9 bases, and 17 bases lay between the germline ends. CDR3 length equals 14 residues. Germline loops: CDR1 SGHTA, CDR2 FQGNSA. CDR3 nucleotides: TGTGCCAGCAGCCTAGGGAGGTTTCGGAGTGAGCAGTTCTTC. The encoded protein is CASSLGRFRSEQFF. The variable domain in full, completed from reference TRBV7-2 and TRBJ2-1, reads GAGVSQSPSNKVTEKGKDVELRCDPISGHTALYWYRQSLGQGLEFLIYFQGNSAPDKSGLPSDRFSAERTGGSVSTLTIQRTQQEDSAVYLCASSLGRFRSEQFFGPGTRLTVL.

V usage is TRBV3-1 (or the pseudogene TRBV3-2) and J usage is TRBJ1-1, with D hard to call. Germline V gene sequence: CDR1 LGHDT, CDR2 YNNKEL (reference sequence). The CDR3 consists of 14 residues. Trimming removed 1 base from V and 2 bases from J, with 8 bases in between. The CDR3 here is CASSQVGPNTEAFF. The CDR3, as DNA: TGTGCCAGCAGCCAAGTTGGCCCTAACACTGAAGCTTTCTTT.

Concerning this clone: A read error may account for a junction end that differs from germline. This chain uses TRBV10-3 with TRBJ1-2; D not resolved. CDR3 length equals 14 residues. The germline gives CDR1 ENHRY, CDR2 SYGVKD. The CDR3 reads CAIRPSRYNYGHTF. The CDR3 DNA sequence: TGTGCCATCAGACCCTCGAGGTATAACTATGGCCACACCTTC.

The chain has TRBV29-1 and TRBJ2-2; 8 bases fit TRBD2. V shed 3 bases and J 4 bases; nucleotides not matched to a gene: 7. From germline, CDR1 is SQVTM and CDR2 ANQGSEA. This CDR3 is built from 15 residues. The chain's CDR3 is CSVEPREGRTGELFF. DNA for the CDR3: TGCAGCGTTGAGCCCCGGGAGGGCCGCACCGGGGAGCTGTTTTTT.

There are a few counts of this clone. The rearrangement links TRBV11-2 to TRBJ1-1, with unresolved D. The CDR3 covers 13 residues. The germline V and J ends were trimmed by 8 bases and 1 base, with 11 bases remaining between them. Germline loops: CDR1 SGHAT, CDR2 FQNNGV. The CDR3 sequence is CASGREGNTEAFF. The CDR3, as DNA: TGTGCCAGCGGGCGGGAGGGGAACACTGAAGCTTTCTTT. Full variable domain (rest looked up from reference TRBV11-2 and TRBJ1-1): EAGVAQSPRYKIIEKRQSVAFWCNPISGHATLYWYQQILGQGPKLLIQFQNNGVVDDSQLPKDRFSAERLKGVDSTLKIQPAKLEDSAVYLCASGREGNTEAFFGQGTRLTVV.